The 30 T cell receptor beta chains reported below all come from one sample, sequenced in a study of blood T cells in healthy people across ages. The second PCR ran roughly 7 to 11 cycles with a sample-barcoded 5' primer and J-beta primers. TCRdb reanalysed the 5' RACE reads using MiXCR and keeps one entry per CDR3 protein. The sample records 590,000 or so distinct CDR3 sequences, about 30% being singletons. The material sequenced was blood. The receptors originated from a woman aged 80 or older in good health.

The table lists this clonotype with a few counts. DNA of the CDR3: TGTGCCTGGAGGCTCTCGGGGGTACGACAGACCCAGTACTTC. Residues: CAWRLSGVRQTQYF. The chain recombines TRBV30 with TRBJ2-5, with a tentative D call TRBD2 (6 bases). The germline CDR1 and CDR2 sequences are GTSNPN and SVGIG (reference sequence). This CDR3 spans 14 amino acids. V dropped 3 bases and J dropped 6 bases, with 17 bases sitting between them.

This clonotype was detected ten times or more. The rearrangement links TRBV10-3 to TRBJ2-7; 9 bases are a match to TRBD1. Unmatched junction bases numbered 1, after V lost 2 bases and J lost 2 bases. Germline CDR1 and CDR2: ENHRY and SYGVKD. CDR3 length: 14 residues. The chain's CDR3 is CAISEGQGTYEQYF. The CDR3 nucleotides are TGTGCCATCAGTGAGGGACAGGGGACCTACGAGCAGTACTTC.

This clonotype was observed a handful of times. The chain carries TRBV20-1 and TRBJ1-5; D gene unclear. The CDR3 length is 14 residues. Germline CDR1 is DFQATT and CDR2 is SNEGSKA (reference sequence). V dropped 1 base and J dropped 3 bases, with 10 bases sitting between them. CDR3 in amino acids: CSARVRHSNQPQHF. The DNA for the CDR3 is TGCAGTGCTAGAGTTCGACATTCCAATCAGCCCCAGCATTTT.

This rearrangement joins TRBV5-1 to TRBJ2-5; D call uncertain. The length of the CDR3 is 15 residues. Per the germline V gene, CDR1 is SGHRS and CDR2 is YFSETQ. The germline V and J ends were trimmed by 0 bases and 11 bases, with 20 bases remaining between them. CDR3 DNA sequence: TGCGCCAGCAGCTTGGCCAATGGGCAGCACAATGAGCAGTACTTC. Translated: CASSLANGQHNEQYF.

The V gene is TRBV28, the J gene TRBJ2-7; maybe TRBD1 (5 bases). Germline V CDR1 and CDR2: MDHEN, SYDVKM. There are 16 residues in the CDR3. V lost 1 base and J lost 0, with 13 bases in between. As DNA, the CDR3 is TGTGCCAGCAGTTTATCTTCAGGGCTAAGCTCCTACGAGCAGTACTTC. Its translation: CASSLSSGLSSYEQYF. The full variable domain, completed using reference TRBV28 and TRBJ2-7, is DVKVTQSSRYLVKRTGEKVFLECVQDMDHENMFWYRQDPGLGLRLIYFSYDVKMKEKGDIPEGYSVSREKKERFSLILESASTNQTSMYLCASSLSSGLSSYEQYFGPGTRLTVT.

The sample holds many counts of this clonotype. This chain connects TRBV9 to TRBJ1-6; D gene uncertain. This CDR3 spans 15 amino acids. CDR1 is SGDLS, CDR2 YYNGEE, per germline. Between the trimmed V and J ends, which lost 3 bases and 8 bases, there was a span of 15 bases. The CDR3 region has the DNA TGTGCCAGCAGCGCTACAGAACCACCCGATTCACCCCTCCACTTT. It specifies CASSATEPPDSPLHF.

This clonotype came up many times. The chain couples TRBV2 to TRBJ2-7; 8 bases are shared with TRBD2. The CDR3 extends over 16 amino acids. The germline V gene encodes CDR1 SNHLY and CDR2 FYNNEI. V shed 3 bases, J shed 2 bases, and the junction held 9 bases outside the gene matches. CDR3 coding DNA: TGTGCCAGCAGTGATAGTGCGGGACTAGTCACCTACGAGCAGTACTTC. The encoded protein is CASSDSAGLVTYEQYF.

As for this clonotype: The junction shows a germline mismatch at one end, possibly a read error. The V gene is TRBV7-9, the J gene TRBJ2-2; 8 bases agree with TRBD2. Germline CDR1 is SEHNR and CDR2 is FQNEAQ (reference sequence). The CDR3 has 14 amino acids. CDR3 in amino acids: CASSFGLAAGERFF. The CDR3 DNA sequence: TGTGCCAGCAGCTTTGGACTAGCCGCCGGGGAGCGGTTTTTT.

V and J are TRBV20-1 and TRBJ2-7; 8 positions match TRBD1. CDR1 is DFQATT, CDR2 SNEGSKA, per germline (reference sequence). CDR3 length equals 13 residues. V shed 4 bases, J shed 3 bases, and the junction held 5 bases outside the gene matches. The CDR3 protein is CSAKTTGGYEQYF. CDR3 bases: TGCAGTGCTAAAACCACAGGGGGCTACGAGCAGTACTTC.

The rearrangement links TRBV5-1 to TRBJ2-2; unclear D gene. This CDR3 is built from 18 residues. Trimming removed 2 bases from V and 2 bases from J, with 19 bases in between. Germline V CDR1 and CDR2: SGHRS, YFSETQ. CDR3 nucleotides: TGCGCCAGCAGCTTTGGGCTAGTTCTTCCTACTAACACCGGGGAGCTGTTTTTT. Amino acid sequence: CASSFGLVLPTNTGELFF.

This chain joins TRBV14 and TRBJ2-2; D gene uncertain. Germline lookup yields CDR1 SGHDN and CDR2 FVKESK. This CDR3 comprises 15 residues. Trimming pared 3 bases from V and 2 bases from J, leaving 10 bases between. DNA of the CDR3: TGTGCCAGCAGCCAGCAGCTATCAAACACCGGGGAGCTGTTTTTT. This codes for CASSQQLSNTGELFF.

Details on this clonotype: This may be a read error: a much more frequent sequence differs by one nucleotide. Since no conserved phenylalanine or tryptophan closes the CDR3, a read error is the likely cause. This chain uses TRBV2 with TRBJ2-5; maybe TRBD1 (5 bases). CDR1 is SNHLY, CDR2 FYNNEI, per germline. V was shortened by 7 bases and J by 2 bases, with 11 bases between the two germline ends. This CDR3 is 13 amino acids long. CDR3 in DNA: TGTGCCAGCAAGTGGGGCCTTCAAGAGACCCAGTACTTA. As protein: CASKWGLQETQYL.

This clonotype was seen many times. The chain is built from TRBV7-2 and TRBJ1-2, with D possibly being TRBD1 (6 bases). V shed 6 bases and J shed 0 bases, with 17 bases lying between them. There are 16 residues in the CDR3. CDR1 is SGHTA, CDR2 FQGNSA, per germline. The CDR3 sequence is CASSSGGGGSNYGYTF. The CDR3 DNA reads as TGTGCCAGCAGTTCGGGGGGGGGCGGTTCTAACTATGGCTACACCTTC.

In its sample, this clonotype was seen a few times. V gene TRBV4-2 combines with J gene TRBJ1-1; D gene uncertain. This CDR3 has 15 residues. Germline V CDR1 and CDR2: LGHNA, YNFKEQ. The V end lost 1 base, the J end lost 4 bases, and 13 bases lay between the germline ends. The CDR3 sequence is CASSQASGVGTEAFF. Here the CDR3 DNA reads TGTGCCAGCAGCCAAGCGTCCGGCGTTGGCACTGAAGCTTTCTTT.

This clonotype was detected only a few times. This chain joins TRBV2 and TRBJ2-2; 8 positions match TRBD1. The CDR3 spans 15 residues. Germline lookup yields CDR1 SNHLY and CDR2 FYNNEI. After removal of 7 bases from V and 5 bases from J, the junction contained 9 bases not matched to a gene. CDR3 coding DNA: TGTGCCAGCAATCATCAACAGGGGGGAACCGGGGAGCTGTTTTTT. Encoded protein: CASNHQQGGTGELFF.

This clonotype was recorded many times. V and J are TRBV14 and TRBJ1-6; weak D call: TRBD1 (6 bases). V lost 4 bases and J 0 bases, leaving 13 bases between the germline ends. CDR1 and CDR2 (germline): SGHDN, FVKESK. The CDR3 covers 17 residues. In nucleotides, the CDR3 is TGTGCCAGCAGCCCAGGGGACCCAAGCTCCTATAATTCACCCCTCCACTTT. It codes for CASSPGDPSSYNSPLHF.

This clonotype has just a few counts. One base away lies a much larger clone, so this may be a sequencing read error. The CDR3 loop is CACRPHQDGGQPQHF. DNA for the CDR3: TGTGCCTGCAGGCCTCACCAGGACGGTGGTCAGCCCCAGCATTTT. This chain joins TRBV6-2 or TRBV6-3 and TRBJ1-5; D is unclear. Germline CDR1 reads MNHEY; CDR2 reads SVGEGT. The CDR3 sequence is 15 residues long.

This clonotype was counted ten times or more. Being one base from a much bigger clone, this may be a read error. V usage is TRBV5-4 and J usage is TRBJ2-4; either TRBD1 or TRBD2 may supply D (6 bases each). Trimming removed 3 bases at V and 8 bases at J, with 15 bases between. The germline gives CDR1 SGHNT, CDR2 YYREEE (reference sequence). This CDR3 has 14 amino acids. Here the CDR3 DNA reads TGTGCCAGCAGCTGGAGGGGGGCGCAGGACATTCAGTACTTC. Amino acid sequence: CASSWRGAQDIQYF.

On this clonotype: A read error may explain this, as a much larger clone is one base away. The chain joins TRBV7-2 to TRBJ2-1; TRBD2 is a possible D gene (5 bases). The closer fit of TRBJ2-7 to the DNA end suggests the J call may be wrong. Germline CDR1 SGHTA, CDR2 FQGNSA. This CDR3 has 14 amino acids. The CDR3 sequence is CASSPGYRKNEQYF. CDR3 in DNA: TGTGCCAGCAGCCCGGGGTACCGGAAGAATGAGCAGTACTTC.

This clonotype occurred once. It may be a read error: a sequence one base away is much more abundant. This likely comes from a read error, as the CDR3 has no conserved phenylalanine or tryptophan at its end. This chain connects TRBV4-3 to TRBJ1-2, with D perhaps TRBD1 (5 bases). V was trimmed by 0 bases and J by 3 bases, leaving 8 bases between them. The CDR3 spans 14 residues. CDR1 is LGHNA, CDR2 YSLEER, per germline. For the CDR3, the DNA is TGCGCCAGCAGCCAAGATCAGGGTGACTATGGCTACACCCTC. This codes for CASSQDQGDYGYTL.

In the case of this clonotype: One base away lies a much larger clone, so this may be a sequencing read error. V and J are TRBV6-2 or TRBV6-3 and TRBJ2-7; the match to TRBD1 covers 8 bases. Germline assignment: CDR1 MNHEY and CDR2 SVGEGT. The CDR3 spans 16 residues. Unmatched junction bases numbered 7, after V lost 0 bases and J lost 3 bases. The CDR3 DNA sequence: TGTGCCAGCAGTTACTCCCCAGGGGGCAGCTGCTACGAGCAGTACTTC. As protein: CASSYSPGGSCYEQYF.

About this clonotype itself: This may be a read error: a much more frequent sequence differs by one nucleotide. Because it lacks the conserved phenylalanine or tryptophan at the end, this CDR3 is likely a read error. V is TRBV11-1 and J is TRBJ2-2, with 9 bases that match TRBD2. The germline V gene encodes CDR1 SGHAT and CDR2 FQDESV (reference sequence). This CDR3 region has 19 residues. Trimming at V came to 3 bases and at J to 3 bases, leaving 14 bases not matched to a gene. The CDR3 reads CASSFRLAGSMGDTGELFC. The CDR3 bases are TGTGCCAGCAGCTTTCGGCTAGCGGGGTCCATGGGTGACACCGGGGAGCTGTTTTGT.

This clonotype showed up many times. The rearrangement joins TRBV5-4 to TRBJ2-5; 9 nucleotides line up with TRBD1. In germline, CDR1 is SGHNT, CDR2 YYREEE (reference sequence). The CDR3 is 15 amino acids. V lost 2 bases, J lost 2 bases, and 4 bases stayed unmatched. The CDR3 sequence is CASSLPGQGQETQYF. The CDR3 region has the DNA TGTGCCAGCAGCTTACCGGGACAGGGACAAGAGACCCAGTACTTC.

The CDR3 sequence is CSASARWGSYNEQFF. CDR3 coding DNA: TGCAGTGCTAGTGCCAGGTGGGGCTCCTACAATGAGCAGTTCTTC. The V gene is TRBV20-1, the J gene TRBJ2-1, with D uncertain. The length of the CDR3 is 15 residues. V shed 3 bases and J shed 0 bases, with 12 bases lying between them. Germline-derived CDR1 and CDR2 are DFQATT and SNEGSKA (reference sequence).

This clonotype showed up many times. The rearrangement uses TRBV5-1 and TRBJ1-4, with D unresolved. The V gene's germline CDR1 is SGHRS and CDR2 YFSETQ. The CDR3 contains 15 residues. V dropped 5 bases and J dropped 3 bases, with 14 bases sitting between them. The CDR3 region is CASRARLGSNEKLFF. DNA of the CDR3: TGCGCCAGCAGGGCCAGGTTGGGTTCTAATGAAAAACTGTTTTTT.

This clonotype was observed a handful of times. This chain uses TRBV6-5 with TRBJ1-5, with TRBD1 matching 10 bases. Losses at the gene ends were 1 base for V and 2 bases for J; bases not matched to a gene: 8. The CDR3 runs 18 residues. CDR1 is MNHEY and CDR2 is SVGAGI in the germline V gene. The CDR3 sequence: CASSYWETGGGGNQPQHF. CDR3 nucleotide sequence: TGTGCCAGCAGTTACTGGGAGACAGGGGGCGGCGGCAATCAGCCCCAGCATTTT.

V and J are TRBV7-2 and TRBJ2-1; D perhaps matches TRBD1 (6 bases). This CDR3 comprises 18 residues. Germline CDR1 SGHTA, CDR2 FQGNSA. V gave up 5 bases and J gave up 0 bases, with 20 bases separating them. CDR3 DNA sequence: TGTGCCAGCAGCAAGCGAAGGACAGTATCTAGCTCCTACAATGAGCAGTTCTTC. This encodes CASSKRRTVSSSYNEQFF.

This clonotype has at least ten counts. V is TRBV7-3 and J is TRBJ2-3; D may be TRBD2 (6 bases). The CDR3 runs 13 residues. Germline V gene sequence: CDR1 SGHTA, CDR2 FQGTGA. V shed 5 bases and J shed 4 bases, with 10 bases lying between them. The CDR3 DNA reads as TGTGCCAGCAGCACCGGGACTGCAGATACGCAGTATTTT. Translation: CASSTGTADTQYF.

CDR3 sequence: CASSLGDTATAGYTF. CDR3 sequence (DNA): TGTGCCAGCAGCTTGGGGGACACAGCGACCGCTGGCTACACCTTC. This chain links TRBV7-2 with TRBJ1-2, with D maybe TRBD1 (6 bases). The CDR3 is 15 residues long. Trimming left V 3 bases short and J 7 bases short, with 18 bases between. Germline V CDR1 and CDR2: SGHTA, FQGNSA.

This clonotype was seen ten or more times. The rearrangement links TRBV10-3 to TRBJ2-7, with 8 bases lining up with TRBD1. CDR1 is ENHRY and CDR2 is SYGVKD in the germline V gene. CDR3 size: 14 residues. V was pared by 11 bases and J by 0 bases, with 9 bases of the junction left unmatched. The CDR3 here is CAAQETGDSYEQYF. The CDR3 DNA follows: TGTGCCGCCCAGGAGACAGGGGACTCCTACGAGCAGTACTTC.